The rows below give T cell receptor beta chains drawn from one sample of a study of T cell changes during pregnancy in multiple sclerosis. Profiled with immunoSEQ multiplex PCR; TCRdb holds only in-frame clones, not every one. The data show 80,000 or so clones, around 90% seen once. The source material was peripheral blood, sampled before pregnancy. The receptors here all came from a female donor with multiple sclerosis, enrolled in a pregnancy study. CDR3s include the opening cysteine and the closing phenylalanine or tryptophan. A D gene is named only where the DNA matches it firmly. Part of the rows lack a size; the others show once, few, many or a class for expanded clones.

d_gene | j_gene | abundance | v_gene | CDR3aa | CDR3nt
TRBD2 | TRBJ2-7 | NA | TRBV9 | CASSVGGANSYEQYF | TGTGCCAGCAGCGTCGGGGGGGCAAACTCCTACGAGCAGTACTTC
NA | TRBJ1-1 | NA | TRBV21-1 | CASSKAAGGNYHVMNTEAFF | TGTGCCAGCAGCAAAGCAGCAGGGGGGAATTACCACGTAATGAACACTGAAGCTTTCTTT
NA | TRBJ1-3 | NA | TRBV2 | CASSEWGGGSWGNTIYF | TGTGCCAGCAGTGAATGGGGCGGGGGCTCGTGGGGAAACACCATATATTTT
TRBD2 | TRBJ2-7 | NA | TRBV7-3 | CASSLTELAGGPGSYEQYF | TGTGCCAGCAGCTTAACGGAACTAGCGGGAGGGCCAGGGAGCTACGAGCAGTACTTC
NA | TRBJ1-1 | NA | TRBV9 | CASSARQNTEAFF | TGTGCCAGCAGCGCTCGACAGAACACTGAAGCTTTCTTT
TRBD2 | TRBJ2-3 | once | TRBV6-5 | CASSYLTSDTQYF | TGTGCCAGCAGTTACCTTACTAGCGACACGCAGTATTTT
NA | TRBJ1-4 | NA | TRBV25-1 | CASSEYKFGGGSEKLFF | TGTGCCAGCAGTGAATATAAGTTCGGCGGGGGAAGTGAAAAACTGTTTTTT
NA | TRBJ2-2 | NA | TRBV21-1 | CASSLVANTGELFF | TGTGCCAGCAGCCTTGTAGCGAACACCGGGGAGCTGTTTTTT
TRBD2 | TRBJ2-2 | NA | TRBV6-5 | CASSSTSGRSGELFF | TGTGCCAGCAGTTCAACTAGCGGGAGGTCCGGGGAGCTGTTTTTT
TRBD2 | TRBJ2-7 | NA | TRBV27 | CASSALTSGSPKQYF | TGTGCCAGCAGTGCCCTGACTAGCGGGAGTCCCAAGCAGTACTTC